This TCR beta chain originates from a study of blood T cell repertoires in COVID-19. Overall study: Donors in the United States, Italy and Spain gave samples during acute or convalescent COVID-19.

The V gene's germline CDR1 is MGHRA and CDR2 YSYEKL. Trimming took 4 bases from V and 1 from J, leaving 7 bases between them. This CDR3 has 13 amino acids. Profiled with immunoSEQ multiplex PCR; TCRdb holds only in-frame clones, not every one. Here the sample spans roughly 310,000 clones, 90% being singletons. Donors were grouped by their self-reported clinical history. This receptor was obtained from a man in his sixties who had recovered from COVID-19. This chain joins TRBV4-1 and TRBJ1-1; D not certain. Sequences were obtained from PBMCs or T cells enriched from blood (not recorded which). This chain's CDR3 is CASSPRQNTEAFF. DNA for the CDR3: TGCGCCAGCAGCCCAAGACAGAACACTGAAGCTTTCTTT.